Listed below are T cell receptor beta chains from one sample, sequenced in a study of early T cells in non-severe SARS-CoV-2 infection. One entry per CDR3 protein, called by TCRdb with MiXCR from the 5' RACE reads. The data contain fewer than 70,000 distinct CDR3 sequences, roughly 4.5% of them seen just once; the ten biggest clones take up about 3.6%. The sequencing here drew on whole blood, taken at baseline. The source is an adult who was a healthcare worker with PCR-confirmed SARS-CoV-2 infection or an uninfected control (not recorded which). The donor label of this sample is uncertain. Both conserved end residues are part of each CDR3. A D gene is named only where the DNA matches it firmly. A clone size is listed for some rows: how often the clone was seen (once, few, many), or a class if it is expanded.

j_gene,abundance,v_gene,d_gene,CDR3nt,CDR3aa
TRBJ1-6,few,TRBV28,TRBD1,TGTGCCAGCAATGGACAGGGAGATAATTCACCCCTCCACTTT,CASNGQGDNSPLHF
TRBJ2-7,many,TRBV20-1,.,TGCAGTGCTAGAGATGGCGACGGTAGCTCCTACGAGCAGTACTTC,CSARDGDGSSYEQYF
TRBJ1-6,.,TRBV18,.,TGTGCCAGCTCCCCCGACAGCTCCTATAATTCACCCCTCCACTTT,CASSPDSSYNSPLHF
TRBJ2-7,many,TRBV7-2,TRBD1,TGTGCCAGCAGCTGGGCGACAGGGGGCTACGAGCAGTACTTC,CASSWATGGYEQYF
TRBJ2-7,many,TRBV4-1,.,TGCGCCAGCAGCCAAGATCCCAGGGTGATCGAGCAGTACTTC,CASSQDPRVIEQYF
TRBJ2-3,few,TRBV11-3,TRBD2,TGTGCCAGCAGCTCTCCGACTAGCGGGGGCACAGATACGCAGTATTTT,CASSSPTSGGTDTQYF
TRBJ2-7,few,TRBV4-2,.,TGTGCCAGCAGCCAAGAAACAGTCTTCTACGAGCAGTACTTC,CASSQETVFYEQYF
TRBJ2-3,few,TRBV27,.,TGTGCCAGCAGTTTATTCGGATCAGGGGTAGGAGATACGCAGTATTTT,CASSLFGSGVGDTQYF
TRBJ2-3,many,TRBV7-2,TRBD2,TGTGCCAGCAGCTTATACGGGACTAGGTCTAGCACAGATACGCAGTATTTT,CASSLYGTRSSTDTQYF
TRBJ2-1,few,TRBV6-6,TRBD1,TGTGCCAGCAGTTACGAAGGACAGGGATTAGCTGAGCAGTTCTTC,CASSYEGQGLAEQFF
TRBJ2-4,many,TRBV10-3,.,TGTGCCATCAGTGAGTTTAGCACCGTAGCCAAAAACATTCAGTACTTC,CAISEFSTVAKNIQYF
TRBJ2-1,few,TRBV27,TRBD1,TGTGCCAGCAGTCAAGGGGCGACAGGGGGCTGGAATGAGCAGTTCTTC,CASSQGATGGWNEQFF
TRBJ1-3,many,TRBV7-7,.,TGTGCTAGCAGCTTAGCTGGGTCTGGAAACACCATATATTTT,CASSLAGSGNTIYF
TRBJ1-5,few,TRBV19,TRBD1,TGTGCCAGTAGTATGATCGAGACAGGGGATCAGCCCCAGCATTTT,CASSMIETGDQPQHF
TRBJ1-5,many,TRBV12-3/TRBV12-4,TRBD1,TGTGCCAGCAGTACGGGACAGGGAACAAATCAGCCCCAGCATTTT,CASSTGQGTNQPQHF
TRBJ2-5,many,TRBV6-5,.,TGTGCCAGCAGTTACTCCAGGTGGCGGGGACAAGAGACCCAGTACTTC,CASSYSRWRGQETQYF
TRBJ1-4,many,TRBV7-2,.,TGTGCCAGCAGCTTAGTTTTGGGAAAATCTGAAAAACTGTTTTTT,CASSLVLGKSEKLFF
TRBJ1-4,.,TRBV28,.,TGTGCCAGCCAGAACCCGGGGCGAGGTAATGAAAAACTGTTTTTT,CASQNPGRGNEKLFF
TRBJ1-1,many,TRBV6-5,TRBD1,TGTGCCAGCAGTTCCGGACAGGGAAGATGGAACACTGAAGCTTTCTTT,CASSSGQGRWNTEAFF
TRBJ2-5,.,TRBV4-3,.,TGCGCCAGCAGCCAAGATACTAGCCGGGAGACCCAGTACTTC,CASSQDTSRETQYF
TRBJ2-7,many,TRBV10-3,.,TGTGCCATCAGGATTTCCGGCAGGGACGAGCAGTACTTC,CAIRISGRDEQYF
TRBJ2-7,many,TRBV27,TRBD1,TGTGCCAGCAGTTTCTTCGGCCCGGGACAGGGGTACGGCGAGCAGTACTTC,CASSFFGPGQGYGEQYF
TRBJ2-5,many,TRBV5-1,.,TGCGCCAGCAGCTTGGGAGCAGCGCAAGAGACCCAGTACTTC,CASSLGAAQETQYF
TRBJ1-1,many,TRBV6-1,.,TGTGCCAGCATCAGAATTGGGGGCACTGAAGCTTTCTTT,CASIRIGGTEAFF
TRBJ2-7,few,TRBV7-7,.,TGTGCTAGCAGCCCTCAGGCTACTTCCTACGAGCAGTACTTC,CASSPQATSYEQYF
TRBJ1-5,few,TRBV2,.,TGTGCCAGCAGTGAAGTTTATCGCAATCAGCCCCAGCATTTT,CASSEVYRNQPQHF
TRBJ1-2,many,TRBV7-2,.,TGTGCCAGCAGCTTGAATATCGCGATGCAGGGCTACACCTTC,CASSLNIAMQGYTF
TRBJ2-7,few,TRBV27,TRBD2,TGTGCCAGCAGTCTCCAGCGGGGGGCCTCCTACGAGCAGTACTTC,CASSLQRGASYEQYF
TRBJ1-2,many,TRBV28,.,TGTGCCAGCAGTTTACATACGCGTTCCTATGGCTACACCTTC,CASSLHTRSYGYTF
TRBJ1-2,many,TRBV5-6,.,TGTGCCAGCAGCTTGACCACAGCAGCTCTAAACTATGGCTACACCTTC,CASSLTTAALNYGYTF
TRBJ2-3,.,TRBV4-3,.,TGCGCCAGCAGCCAAGATATCCCCGGAGGTCCAGATACGCAGTATTTT,CASSQDIPGGPDTQYF
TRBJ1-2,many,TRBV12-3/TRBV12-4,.,TGTGCCAGCAGTTTTACCGGCTATGGCTACACCTTC,CASSFTGYGYTF
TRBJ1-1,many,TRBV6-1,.,TGTGCCAGCAGTGAGAGGAGAAATGAAGCTTTCTTT,CASSERRNEAFF
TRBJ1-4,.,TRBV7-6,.,TGTGCCAGCACCGAAGATGCAACTAATGAAAAACTGTTTTTT,CASTEDATNEKLFF
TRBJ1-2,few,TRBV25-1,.,TGTGCCAGCAGTGAAGATTATGGCTACACCTTC,CASSEDYGYTF
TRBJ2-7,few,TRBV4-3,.,TGCGCCAGCAGCCAAGACAGGCAGCGGGCCGAGCAGTACTTC,CASSQDRQRAEQYF
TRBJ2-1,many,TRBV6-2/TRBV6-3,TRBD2,TGTGCCAGCAGTTTGTCGCTAGCGGACAATGAGCAGTTCTTC,CASSLSLADNEQFF
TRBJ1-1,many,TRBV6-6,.,TGTGCCAGCAGTTACGGGGGCGGTGAAGCTTTCTTT,CASSYGGGEAFF
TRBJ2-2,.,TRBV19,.,TGTGCCAGTTCAGATCTTACCGGGGAGCTGTTTTTT,CASSDLTGELFF
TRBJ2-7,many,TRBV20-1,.,TGCAGTCTTGGGGGCGTGGAAGGTGGGTCCTACGAGCAGTACTTC,CSLGGVEGGSYEQYF
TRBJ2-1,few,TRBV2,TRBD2,TGTGCCAGCAGTGGGGGGGGTGAGCAGTTCTTC,CASSGGGEQFF
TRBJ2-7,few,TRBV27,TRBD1,TGTGCCAGCAAGGGGGCAGTGGCCTACGAGCAGTACTTC,CASKGAVAYEQYF
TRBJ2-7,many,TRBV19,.,TGTGCCAGTAGTTCCCAGGGTGGCTACTACGAGCAGTACTTC,CASSSQGGYYEQYF
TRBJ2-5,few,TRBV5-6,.,TGTGCCAGCAGCGCGCAGGGGACTGGGGAGACCCAGTACTTC,CASSAQGTGETQYF
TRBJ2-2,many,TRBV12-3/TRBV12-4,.,TGTGCCAGCAGCCGGGGCCCCACCGGGGAGCTGTTTTTT,CASSRGPTGELFF
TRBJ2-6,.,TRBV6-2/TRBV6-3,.,TGTGCCAGCACCTGGCGCGGGGCTATCTCTGGGGCCAACGTCCTGACTTTC,CASTWRGAISGANVLTF
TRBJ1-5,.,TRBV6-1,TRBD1,TGTGCCAGCGCCGGGACAGGGGGCGGGAGCAATCAGCCCCAGCATTTT,CASAGTGGGSNQPQHF
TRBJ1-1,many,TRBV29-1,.,TGCAGCGTTGGGCGGCGGTCACGCACTGAAGCTTTCTTT,CSVGRRSRTEAFF
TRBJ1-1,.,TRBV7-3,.,TGTGCCAGCAGCCCTTCGACACTAACCCCTACGGCCGGTACTTTCTTT,CASSPSTLTPTAGTFF
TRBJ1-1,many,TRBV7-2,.,TGTGCCAGCAGCTTAGCTAGTTGGAACACTGAAGCTTTCTTT,CASSLASWNTEAFF
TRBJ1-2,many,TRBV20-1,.,TGCAGTGCTAGACCCCCACAGGGCTACACCTTC,CSARPPQGYTF
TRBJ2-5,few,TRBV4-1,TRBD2,TGCGCCAGCAGCCAAGATTTTGGGCTAGCGGGACCGCAAGAGACCCAGTACTTC,CASSQDFGLAGPQETQYF